This is a list of T cell receptor beta chains from one sample in a study of cytomegalovirus exposure and HLA in healthy donors. The repertoire was sequenced with immunoSEQ multiplex PCR; TCRdb's copy has only in-frame clones and lacks some. Seen here are 120,000 to 150,000 clones, roughly nine tenths observed once, and the top ten hold 0.6% to 0.8%. The specimen sequenced was PBMCs. All receptors come from a man aged 18 to 35 in good health and CMV-seronegative. CDR3s include the opening cysteine and the closing phenylalanine or tryptophan. Each record gives: V gene, D gene, clone size, J gene, CDR3 DNA, CDR3 protein. A D gene is named only where the DNA matches it firmly. Rows give clone size only sometimes, using once, few, many, or a class for an expanded clone.

TRBV5-4	TRBD1	.	TRBJ1-4	TGTGCCAGCAGCGCCGGGACAGCCAATGAAAAACTGTTTTTT	CASSAGTANEKLFF
TRBV7-2	TRBD1	.	TRBJ1-5	TGTGCCAGCAGCCCAACAGGGGGCGGGCTTCAGCCCCAGCATTTT	CASSPTGGGLQPQHF
TRBV9	TRBD1	.	TRBJ1-1	TGTGCCAGCAGCGTAGGCAGGGGGGCCACTGAAGCTTTCTTT	CASSVGRGATEAFF
TRBV6-5	.	.	TRBJ1-5	TGTGCCAGCAGTTATAGCAGGGACAATCAGCCCCAGCATTTT	CASSYSRDNQPQHF
TRBV11-2	.	.	TRBJ2-3	TGTGCCAGCAGCTTAGACGGGATAGAAACAGATACGCAGTATTTT	CASSLDGIETDTQYF
TRBV25-1	.	.	TRBJ1-6	TGTGCCAGCAGTGCGTCCAGTCACAATTCACCCCTCCACTTT	CASSASSHNSPLHF
TRBV6-1	.	.	TRBJ2-1	TGTGCCAGCCGGGAAGACAGTTTGCGCGCATATGAGCAGTTCTTC	CASREDSLRAYEQFF
TRBV6-1	.	.	TRBJ1-5	TGTGCCAGCAACCCGTCCGGTGAGCCCCAGCATTTT	CASNPSGEPQHF
TRBV29-1	TRBD2	.	TRBJ2-1	TGCAGCGTTGGTTCAGGACTAGCGGGAGCAGGTTACAATGAGCAGTTCTTC	CSVGSGLAGAGYNEQFF
TRBV6-4	TRBD2	.	TRBJ2-3	TGTGCCAGCAGTGACTCGGCTAGCGGGGGAGATACGCAGTATTTT	CASSDSASGGDTQYF
TRBV27	.	.	TRBJ1-2	TGTGCCAGCAGCGCCCGAGGTGCATATGGCTACACCTTC	CASSARGAYGYTF
TRBV10-3	.	.	TRBJ2-3	TGTGCCATGGCAGGGGATTCCGATACGCAGTATTTT	CAMAGDSDTQYF
TRBV5-6	TRBD2	.	TRBJ2-5	TGTGCCAGCAGCACCCGGGGGGGCCCCATTAGTAGAGCGGCCCAGTACTTC	CASSTRGGPISRAAQYF
TRBV4-3	.	.	TRBJ2-1	TGCGCCAGCAGCCAAGCGGGAGAGTACAATGAGCAGTTCTTC	CASSQAGEYNEQFF
TRBV19	.	once	TRBJ1-5	TGTGCCGGGGGGTTTGAACAGCCCCAGCATTTT	CAGGFEQPQHF
TRBV6-5	.	.	TRBJ1-4	TGTGCCAGCAGGGGGCTTGAAAAACTGTTTTTT	CASRGLEKLFF
TRBV11-2	.	.	TRBJ1-2	TGTGCCAGCAGCTTACTTATCGGGGGGGCGTCTAGCGGCTACACCTTC	CASSLLIGGASSGYTF
TRBV30	.	.	TRBJ2-7	TGTGCCTGGGGTTTAGGGGTTGGTAGGGGCGAGCAGTACTTC	CAWGLGVGRGEQYF
TRBV19	TRBD1	few	TRBJ1-1	TGTGCCAGTACCCCACAGGGGGCGACGAACACTGAAGCTTTCTTT	CASTPQGATNTEAFF
TRBV6-6	.	.	TRBJ1-5	TGTGCCAGCAGTTACTCGAGTGGGAGCGCCCAGCATTTT	CASSYSSGSAQHF
TRBV5-6	.	.	TRBJ2-3	TGTGCCAGCAGCCGGAGCGGGTTGGATACGCAGTATTTT	CASSRSGLDTQYF
TRBV30	.	.	TRBJ1-5	TGTGCCTGGAGAGCTGACAGAAGTAATCAGCCCCAGCATTTT	CAWRADRSNQPQHF
TRBV5-1	TRBD2	.	TRBJ2-5	TGCGCCAGCAGCTTGGGTCGGGGTAGCGGGAGGGAAGAGACCCAGTACTTC	CASSLGRGSGREETQYF
TRBV6-1	TRBD1	once	TRBJ2-1	TGTGCCAGCGTACCGGGACAGCTTAACAATGAGCAGTTCTTC	CASVPGQLNNEQFF
TRBV13	.	.	TRBJ2-5	TGTGCCAGCAGCTACTACCGACAGGCGTACCAAGAGACCCAGTACTTC	CASSYYRQAYQETQYF
TRBV5-1	.	.	TRBJ2-1	TGCGCCAGCAGCTCTGGAGATAGCTCCTACAATGAGCAGTTCTTC	CASSSGDSSYNEQFF
TRBV5-6	.	.	TRBJ1-1	TGTGCCAGCAGCTTGGACAGTGTGGATAGGAGGGGTTTCTTT	CASSLDSVDRRGFF
TRBV2	.	.	TRBJ1-2	TGTGCCAGCACCGGGAGATCTAACTATGGCTACACCTTC	CASTGRSNYGYTF
TRBV7-9	.	.	TRBJ2-7	TGTGCCAGCAGCTGGGGGGGGACATCCAGCTACGAGCAGTACTTC	CASSWGGTSSYEQYF
TRBV6-5	TRBD1	.	TRBJ2-7	TGTGCCAGCAGTCCCCTCAGGGGGAGCTCCTACGAGCAGTACTTC	CASSPLRGSSYEQYF
TRBV29-1	TRBD1	.	TRBJ2-1	TGCAGCGTAGACCGGGACAGCTTTCGCTCCTACAATGAGCAGTTCTTC	CSVDRDSFRSYNEQFF
TRBV29-1	TRBD1	.	TRBJ2-2	TGCAGCATACGGACAGGAGGCACCGGGGAGCTGTTTTTT	CSIRTGGTGELFF
TRBV7-2	TRBD1	.	TRBJ2-3	TGTGCCAGCAGCTTATGGGGGACAGGGCTCGGAGATACGCAGTATTTT	CASSLWGTGLGDTQYF
TRBV6-1	TRBD1	few	TRBJ1-1	TGTGCCAGCAGTCGAGACAGGGAAGAAGCTTTCTTT	CASSRDREEAFF
TRBV7-3	.	once	TRBJ2-2	TGTGCCAGCTCCCCCCTGGGCCCTAACACCGGGGAGCTGTTTTTT	CASSPLGPNTGELFF
TRBV27	TRBD2	.	TRBJ2-1	TGTGCCAGCAGTTTAGCGGGAGCCGGCAATGAGCAGTTCTTC	CASSLAGAGNEQFF
TRBV6-5	TRBD1	.	TRBJ2-7	TGTGCCAGCAGTTATAGGTTAAGAGGACAGGGCAACGAGCAGTACTTC	CASSYRLRGQGNEQYF
TRBV4-1	.	.	TRBJ2-5	TGCGCCAGCAGCCAAACGCGGGGGCCTAGGTTGGAGACCCAGTACTTC	CASSQTRGPRLETQYF
TRBV21-1	.	.	TRBJ2-2	TGTGCCAGCAGCCTAAAAAACACCGGGGAGCTGTTTTTT	CASSLKNTGELFF
TRBV20-1	.	once	TRBJ1-1	TGCAGTGCTAGCTTCACCGGTGAAGCTTTCTTT	CSASFTGEAFF
TRBV18	TRBD1	.	TRBJ1-3	TGTGCCAGCTCACCCGACAGGGGAAATGGAGGCACCATATATTTT	CASSPDRGNGGTIYF
TRBV18	TRBD2	.	TRBJ2-2	TGTGCCAGCTCACCAATCGAATTTAGCGGGAGGGCCACCGGGGAGCTGTTTTTT	CASSPIEFSGRATGELFF
TRBV14	.	few	TRBJ2-7	TGTGCCAGCAGCCACGGTCAGGGCGCCTACGAGCAGTACTTC	CASSHGQGAYEQYF
TRBV28	TRBD2	.	TRBJ2-5	TGTGCCAGCAGTCCTACTAGCGGGGGGCAAGAGACCCAGTACTTC	CASSPTSGGQETQYF
TRBV11-2	TRBD1	.	TRBJ1-1	TGTGCCAGCAGCTCGCGACAGGGGTGGAACACTGAAGCTTTCTTT	CASSSRQGWNTEAFF
TRBV9	TRBD1	.	TRBJ2-2	TGTGCCAGCAGCGATAGACAGGGGGCGATCACCGGGGAGCTGTTTTTT	CASSDRQGAITGELFF
TRBV6-5	.	.	TRBJ2-7	TGTGCCAGCAGTTACTCGTACAGCTCCTACGAGCAGTACTTC	CASSYSYSSYEQYF
TRBV2	.	.	TRBJ1-5	TGTGCCAGCAGTGACAGACAGGCTCGAGTATCTAATCAGCCCCAGCATTTT	CASSDRQARVSNQPQHF
TRBV4-3	TRBD2	.	TRBJ2-1	TGCGCCAGCAGCCAAGGACTAGCGGGAGGGATCATTGAGCAGTTCTTC	CASSQGLAGGIIEQFF